This T cell receptor beta chain is drawn from a study of blood T cell repertoires in COVID-19. For the study at large: In each case, the material was cDNA or gDNA derived from T cells, B-cell-depleted T cells, or PBMCs.

In the authors' methods: Amplified reference gene primers provided the basis for estimating nucleated cell counts. Measured with immunoSEQ multiplex PCR; TCRdb has only the in-frame clones, and not every one. The V and J calls and clone size were taken over from that table, and D and trimming were inferred from the DNA. Found here are approximately 340,000 clones, around four fifths of them singletons; the top ten hold around 3%. The sequence derives from a man aged 25-40 years with active or convalescent COVID-19. The sequenced material came from peripheral blood.

CDR3 coding DNA: TGTGCCAGTAGTATTGTGGTCGGGCTAGCGGGGGGAGTGGAGCAGTTCTTC. Residues: CASSIVVGLAGGVEQFF. This chain connects TRBV19 to TRBJ2-1, with TRBD2 matching 11 bases. With V trimmed by 3 bases and J by 10 bases, 14 bases remained unmatched. Looked up from germline, CDR1 is LNHDA and CDR2 is SQIVND (reference sequence). This CDR3 has 17 residues.